This T cell receptor (beta chain) was observed in a study of OX40 agonist ivuxolimab in advanced cancers. Produced via immunoSEQ multiplex PCR; TCRdb's table is partial and in-frame only. Among more than 10,000 clones listed, 84% were seen once. Germline V gene data show CDR1 as SGHVS and CDR2 as FQNEAQ. V gave up 5 bases and J gave up 6 bases, with 14 bases separating them. The CDR3 length is 14 residues. The chain is built from TRBV7-8 and TRBJ2-1; D might be TRBD1 (5 bases). The TCR sequence derives from an adult with an advanced solid tumor such as melanoma, head and neck, liver or kidney cancer. The specimen comprised CD4+ or CD8+ T cells sorted from blood, sampled in a trial of the OX40 agonist ivuxolimab. The CDR3: CASSPWQGGNEQFF. CDR3 nucleotide sequence: TGTGCCAGCAGCCCCTGGCAGGGCGGCAATGAGCAGTTCTTC.